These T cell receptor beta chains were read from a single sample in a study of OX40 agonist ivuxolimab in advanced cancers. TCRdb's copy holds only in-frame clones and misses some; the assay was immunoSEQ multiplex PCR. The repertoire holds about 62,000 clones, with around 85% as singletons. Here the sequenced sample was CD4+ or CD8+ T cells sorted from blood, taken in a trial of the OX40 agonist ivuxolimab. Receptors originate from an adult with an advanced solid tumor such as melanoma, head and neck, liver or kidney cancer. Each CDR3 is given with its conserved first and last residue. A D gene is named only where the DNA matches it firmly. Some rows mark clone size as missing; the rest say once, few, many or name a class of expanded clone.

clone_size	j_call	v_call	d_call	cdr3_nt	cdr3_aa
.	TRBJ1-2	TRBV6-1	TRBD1	TGTGCCAGCAGTGAAAGGGGACAGGGGCCGAGCTATGGCTACACCTTC	CASSERGQGPSYGYTF
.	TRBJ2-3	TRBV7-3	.	TGTGCCAGCAGCTTAATGGTGGACACAGATACGCAGTATTTT	CASSLMVDTDTQYF
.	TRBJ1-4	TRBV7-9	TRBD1	TGTGCCAGCAGCGAAACAGGGGTGGCTAATGAAAAACTGTTTTTT	CASSETGVANEKLFF
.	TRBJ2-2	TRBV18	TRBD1	TGTGCCAGCTCACCAAGACAGGGGGCTACCGGGGAGCTGTTTTTT	CASSPRQGATGELFF
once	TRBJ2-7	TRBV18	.	TGTGCCAGCTCACCTGCTTTGGCAGACGGGGAGCAGTACTTC	CASSPALADGEQYF
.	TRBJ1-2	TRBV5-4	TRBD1	TGTGCCAGCAGCTCCCAGGGGGACCTCGAGGGCTACACCTTC	CASSSQGDLEGYTF
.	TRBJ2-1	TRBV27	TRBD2	TGTGCCAGCAGTTCCCTTAGCGGGAGGGCCTACAATGAGCAGTTCTTC	CASSSLSGRAYNEQFF
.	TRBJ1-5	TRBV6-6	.	TGTGCCAGCAGTTACCCAGGGGAGTATCAGCCCCAGCATTTT	CASSYPGEYQPQHF
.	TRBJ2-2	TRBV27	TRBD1	TGTGCCAGCAGTTCCGGACAGGGGGGGACCGGGGAGCTGTTTTTT	CASSSGQGGTGELFF
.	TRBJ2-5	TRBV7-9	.	TGTGCCAGCAGCCTAATGATCCCAGGGGTGGGAGAGACCCAGTACTTC	CASSLMIPGVGETQYF
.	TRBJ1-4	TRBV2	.	TGTGCCAGCACCCCTTTTGAAAAACTGTTTTTT	CASTPFEKLFF
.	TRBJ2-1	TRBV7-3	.	TGTGCCAGCAACCGGGGTATAGATCATGAGCAGTTCTTC	CASNRGIDHEQFF
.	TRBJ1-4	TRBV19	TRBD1	TGTGCCAGTCTAACCGGGACAGGGATAGGAAAACTGTTTTTT	CASLTGTGIGKLFF
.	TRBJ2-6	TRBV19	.	TGTGCCAGTAGTATAGATCGGGCCAGGGACTCTGGGGCCAACGTCCTGACTTTC	CASSIDRARDSGANVLTF
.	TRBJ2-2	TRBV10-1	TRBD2	TGCGCCAGCAGTGGAGCGGGGGGGGAATACACCGGGGAGCTGTTTTTT	CASSGAGGEYTGELFF
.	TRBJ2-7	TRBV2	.	TGTGCCAGCAGTGCGCGGGTTTCCTACGAGCAGTACTTC	CASSARVSYEQYF
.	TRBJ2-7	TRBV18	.	TGTGCCACCACGGATTCCTACGAGCAGTACTTC	CATTDSYEQYF
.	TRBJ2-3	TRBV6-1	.	TGTGCCAGCAGTGTTCTCGGCGGTAGCGCCGGGTACACAGATACGCAGTATTTT	CASSVLGGSAGYTDTQYF
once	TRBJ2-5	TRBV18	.	TGTGCCAGCTCACCTCAAGAGACCCAGTACTTC	CASSPQETQYF
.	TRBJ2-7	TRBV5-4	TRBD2	TGTGCCAGCAGTTACGGGGGGGGAGAGCAGTACTTC	CASSYGGGEQYF
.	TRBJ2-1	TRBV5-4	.	TGTGCCAGCAGCTCGTTTGGCAATGAGCAGTTCTTC	CASSSFGNEQFF
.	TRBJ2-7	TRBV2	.	TGTGCCAGCAGAAAAAGCCTACAGGGCCGCGAGCAGTACTTC	CASRKSLQGREQYF
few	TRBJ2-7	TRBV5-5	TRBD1	TGTGCCAGCAGCCTGGACAGGGGGCGTGAGCAGTACTTC	CASSLDRGREQYF
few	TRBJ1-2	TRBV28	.	TGTGCCAGCACCCAATCACAGGGACCCTACACCTTC	CASTQSQGPYTF
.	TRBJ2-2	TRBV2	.	TGTGCCAGCAGCTCGGGACCCCGGGGCGGGGAGCTGTTTTTT	CASSSGPRGGELFF
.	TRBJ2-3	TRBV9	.	TGTGCCAGCAGCGTCGTGTTGGGGGCTAGCACAGATACGCAGTATTTT	CASSVVLGASTDTQYF
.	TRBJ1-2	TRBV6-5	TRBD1	TGTGCCAGCAGTAATCGGGACAGGGGGGTCTATGGCTACACCTTC	CASSNRDRGVYGYTF
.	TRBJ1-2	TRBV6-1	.	TGTGCCGGAAGCACGGGGAGCTATGGCTACACCTTC	CAGSTGSYGYTF
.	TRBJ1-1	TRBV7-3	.	TGTGCCAGCAGGGCGACTCCGAACACTGAAGCTTTCTTT	CASRATPNTEAFF
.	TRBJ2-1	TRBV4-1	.	TGCGCCAGCAGGGGACAAGGGCTTGAGCAGTTCTTC	CASRGQGLEQFF
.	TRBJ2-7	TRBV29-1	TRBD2	TGCAGCGTAGCCGGGACTAGTCTCGAGCAGTACTTC	CSVAGTSLEQYF
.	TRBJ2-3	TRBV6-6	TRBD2	TGTGCCAGCAGAGACCTAGCGGGGGGAGCAGATACGCAGTATTTT	CASRDLAGGADTQYF
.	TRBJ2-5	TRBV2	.	TGTGCCAGCAAAGACAGCCCGTACCAAGAGACCCAGTACTTC	CASKDSPYQETQYF
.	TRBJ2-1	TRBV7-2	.	TGTGCCAGCAGCCCCCAGGTAGGCGCTACCTACAATGAGCAGTTCTTC	CASSPQVGATYNEQFF
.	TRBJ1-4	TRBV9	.	TGTGCCAGCAGCGTCGCGTGGGGGCGCAACAATGAAAAACTGTTTTTT	CASSVAWGRNNEKLFF
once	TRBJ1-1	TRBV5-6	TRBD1	TGTGCCAGCAGCACCGGGACAGGGAAGGCTGAAGCTTTCTTT	CASSTGTGKAEAFF
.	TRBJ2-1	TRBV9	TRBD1	TGTGCCAGCAGCCCCGGACAGGGGGATGAGCAGTTCTTC	CASSPGQGDEQFF
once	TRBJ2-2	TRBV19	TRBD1	TGTGCCAGCCGCCCTCCCCCGGACAGGGACTCCGGGGAGCTGTTTTTT	CASRPPPDRDSGELFF
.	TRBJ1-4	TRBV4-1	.	TGCGCCAGCAGCCAAGATCGGGCAGGGAGCGAAAAACTGTTTTTT	CASSQDRAGSEKLFF
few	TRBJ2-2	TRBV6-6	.	TGTGCCAGCAGTCTGACAGGGAACACCGGGGAGCTGTTTTTT	CASSLTGNTGELFF
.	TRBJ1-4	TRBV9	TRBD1	TGTGCCAGCAGCCTGTCGGGGACAGAGAGAGAAAAACTGTTTTTT	CASSLSGTEREKLFF
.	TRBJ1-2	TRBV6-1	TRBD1	TGTGCCAGCAGTGAAGGGACAGGGGGCAACTATGGCTACACCTTC	CASSEGTGGNYGYTF
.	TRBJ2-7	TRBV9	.	TGTGCCAGCAGCGCAGACGAGGGGCCCTACGAGCAGTACTTC	CASSADEGPYEQYF
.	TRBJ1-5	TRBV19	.	TGTGCCAGTAGTACTAGGGTTTCGCGCAATCAGCCCCAGCATTTT	CASSTRVSRNQPQHF
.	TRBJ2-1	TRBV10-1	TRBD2	TGCGCCAGCAGTGATAACAGCGGGGGGCCGGGGAATGAGCAGTTCTTC	CASSDNSGGPGNEQFF
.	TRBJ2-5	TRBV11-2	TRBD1	TGTGCCAGCAGCTTAGGGGACAGTTACCAAGAGACCCAGTACTTC	CASSLGDSYQETQYF
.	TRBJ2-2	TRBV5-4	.	TGTGCCAGCAGGCGGAGGACGCTCGCGAACACCGGGGAGCTGTTTTTT	CASRRRTLANTGELFF
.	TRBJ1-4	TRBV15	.	TGTGCCACCAGCAGAGCCGTTAATGAAAAACTGTTTTTT	CATSRAVNEKLFF
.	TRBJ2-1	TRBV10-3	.	TGTGCCATCAGTCGGGACCCGGGGGGCGAGCAGTTCTTC	CAISRDPGGEQFF
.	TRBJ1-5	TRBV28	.	TGTGCCAGCAGAGCAGGTAATCAGCCCCAGCATTTT	CASRAGNQPQHF
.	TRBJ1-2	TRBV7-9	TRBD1	TGTGCCAGCAGCTTAGACAGGGGATCCAACTATGGCTACACCTTC	CASSLDRGSNYGYTF
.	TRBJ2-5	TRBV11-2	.	TGTGCCAGCAGCTTAAACAGCCAAGAGACCCAGTACTTC	CASSLNSQETQYF
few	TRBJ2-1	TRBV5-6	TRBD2	TGTGCCAGCAGCTCCTTGGTCGGGACTAGCGGGGGGGAGCAGTTCTTC	CASSSLVGTSGGEQFF
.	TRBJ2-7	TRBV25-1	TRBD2	TGTGCCAGCAGAGGGACTAGCGGGGGGCTCTTGTCGGACGAGCAGTACTTC	CASRGTSGGLLSDEQYF
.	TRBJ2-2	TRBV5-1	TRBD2	TGCGCCAGCAGCTTATTAGCGGGAGAGGTGACCGGGGAGCTGTTTTTT	CASSLLAGEVTGELFF
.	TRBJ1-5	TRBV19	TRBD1	TGTGCCAGTAGTTCACAGGGGGCAGGTCAGCCCCAGCATTTT	CASSSQGAGQPQHF